The 31 T cell receptor beta chains below were found in one sample sequenced in a study of blood T cell repertoires in COVID-19. TCRdb's copy holds only in-frame clones and misses some; the assay was immunoSEQ multiplex PCR. Here the sample spans approximately 100,000 clones, approximately 82% being singletons. Sequences were obtained from peripheral blood. These receptors were collected from a man aged 60-69 years with acute or convalescent COVID-19.

This chain uses TRBV4-2 with TRBJ1-2; D remains unclear. The germline V gene encodes CDR1 LGHNA and CDR2 YNFKEQ. V was trimmed by 0 bases and J by 8 bases, leaving 16 bases between them. The CDR3 is 15 amino acids. CDR3 sequence: CASSQDGSPSRGYTF. CDR3 sequence (DNA): TGTGCCAGCAGCCAAGATGGGAGCCCTTCTCGGGGCTACACCTTC.

J is TRBJ1-2 and V is TRBV28, with 9 bases matching TRBD1. V was clipped by 6 bases and J by 7 bases; unmatched bases: 6. The CDR3 has 13 residues. Germline V gene data show CDR1 as MDHEN and CDR2 as SYDVKM. Here the CDR3 reads CASSLQGARGYTF. DNA of the CDR3: TGTGCCAGCAGCCTACAGGGGGCGCGTGGCTACACCTTC.

Regarding this clone: The same CDR3 arises from other DNA sequences in this sample as well. The chain joins TRBV20-1 to TRBJ1-1, with D unresolved. The CDR3 length is 10 residues. The germline V and J ends were trimmed by 6 bases and 2 bases, with 4 bases remaining between them. The V gene's germline CDR1 is DFQATT and CDR2 SNEGSKA (reference sequence). The CDR3 DNA sequence: TGCAGTGCGCGAAACACTGAAGCTTTCTTT. Translated: CSARNTEAFF.

This clone has a single count. The V and J genes are TRBV28 and TRBJ2-4; 8 bases align to TRBD2. Germline CDR1 reads MDHEN; CDR2 reads SYDVKM. J gave up 6 bases and V 3 bases, and 1 base lay outside the gene matches. CDR3 length: 13 amino acids. The CDR3 spells CASSLAGGNIQYF. The CDR3 DNA reads TGTGCCAGCAGTTTGGCGGGGGGAAACATTCAGTACTTC.

The chain uses TRBV5-1 and TRBJ1-1; TRBD1 matches 7 bases. CDR1 is SGHRS, CDR2 YFSETQ, per germline. J gave up 1 base and V 3 bases, and 6 bases lay outside the gene matches. The CDR3 runs to 15 residues. CDR3 nucleotides: TGCGCCAGCAGCTCTGGGACAGAAAGGAACACTGAAGCTTTCTTT. It encodes CASSSGTERNTEAFF.

The gene calls are TRBV2 and TRBJ1-6; 8 positions match TRBD1. V was clipped by 6 bases and J by 7 bases; unmatched bases: 11. The CDR3 consists of 16 residues. Per germline, CDR1 SNHLY and CDR2 FYNNEI. In DNA, the CDR3 is TGTGCCAGCAGGCCGACAGGGGATGGTCGGAATTCACCCCTCCACTTT. Its protein is CASRPTGDGRNSPLHF.

This chain connects TRBV6-2 or TRBV6-3 to TRBJ1-5; D is perhaps TRBD1 (6 bases). The germline V gene has CDR1 MNHEY and CDR2 SVGEGT. The V end lost 2 bases, the J end lost 3 bases, and 11 bases lay between the germline ends. The CDR3 consists of 15 residues. The CDR3 DNA sequence: TGTGCCAGCAGTTACCGCGGGGGGCTCAATCAGCCCCAGCATTTT. It codes for CASSYRGGLNQPQHF.

The chain uses TRBV9 and TRBJ2-2, with D unresolved. Trimming pared 3 bases from V and 7 bases from J, leaving 16 bases between. The CDR3 length is 15 residues. Germline-derived CDR1 and CDR2 are SGDLS and YYNGEE. As DNA, the CDR3 is TGTGCCAGCAGCGCCTCAAGTCAGTATCACGGGGAGCTGTTTTTT. Translated: CASSASSQYHGELFF.

The chain is built from TRBV6-6 and TRBJ2-2; 13 nucleotides agree with TRBD2. This CDR3 region has 16 residues. The junction had 6 bases not matched to a gene; V was cut back by 7 bases and J by 4 bases. Looked up from germline, CDR1 is MNHNY and CDR2 is SVGAGI (reference sequence). The DNA of the CDR3 is TGTGCCAGCAAGACTAGCGGGGGGCGTGTCACCGGGGAGCTGTTTTTT. This translates into CASKTSGGRVTGELFF.

The chain has TRBV28 and TRBJ1-1; 7 positions match TRBD1. The trim removed 6 bases at V and 1 base at J, leaving 8 bases unmatched. The CDR3 has 15 amino acids. Looked up from germline, CDR1 is MDHEN and CDR2 is SYDVKM. CDR3 amino acids: CASSLTGIRNTEAFF. DNA of the CDR3: TGTGCCAGCAGCCTGACAGGGATTAGGAACACTGAAGCTTTCTTT. Full variable domain (rest looked up from reference TRBV28 and TRBJ1-1): DVKVTQSSRYLVKRTGEKVFLECVQDMDHENMFWYRQDPGLGLRLIYFSYDVKMKEKGDIPEGYSVSREKKERFSLILESASTNQTSMYLCASSLTGIRNTEAFFGQGTRLTVV.

DNA for the CDR3: TGTGCTAGTGGTTTGGCCCTGGGAAGGGAAACCAGGGGGTGGTCGAAAGGAGAGCAGTTCTTC. Its protein product is CASGLALGRETRGWSKGEQFF. The V gene is TRBV12-5, the J gene TRBJ2-1; 7 bases are shared with TRBD1. After removal of 1 base from V and 10 bases from J, the junction contained 28 bases not matched to a gene. The CDR3 has 21 amino acids. Germline V gives CDR1 LGHNT, CDR2 FRNRAP.

This rearrangement joins TRBV9 to TRBJ1-1; D is ambiguous. In germline, CDR1 is SGDLS, CDR2 YYNGEE. The CDR3 consists of 14 residues. V was trimmed by 4 bases and J by 4 bases, leaving 14 bases between them. CDR3 DNA: TGTGCCAGCAGCCCCGTAACCGGCGGCACTGAAGCTTTCTTT. The encoded protein is CASSPVTGGTEAFF.

The chain couples TRBV5-1 to TRBJ2-5; D is possibly TRBD2 (7 bases). CDR3 length equals 16 residues. V lost 3 bases and J lost 0, with 15 bases in between. Per germline, CDR1 SGHRS and CDR2 YFSETQ. In DNA, the CDR3 is TGCGCCAGCAGCTCGCCTACGCGGGGGCACCAAGAGACCCAGTACTTC. Translated: CASSSPTRGHQETQYF. Complete variable domain (other parts from reference TRBV5-1 and TRBJ2-5): KAGVTQTPRYLIKTRGQQVTLSCSPISGHRSVSWYQQTPGQGLQFLFEYFSETQRNKGNFPGRFSGRQFSNSRSEMNVSTLELGDSALYLCASSSPTRGHQETQYFGPGTRLLVL.

The rearrangement joins TRBV7-9 to TRBJ2-5; 13 bases fit TRBD2. The trim removed 6 bases at V and 5 bases at J, leaving 6 bases unmatched. Per the germline V gene, CDR1 is SEHNR and CDR2 is FQNEAQ (reference sequence). This CDR3 comprises 15 residues. DNA for the CDR3: TGTGCCAGCAGGCGGACTAGCGGGGGCCAGGAGACCCAGTACTTC. This translates into CASRRTSGGQETQYF.

The gene calls are TRBV24-1 and TRBJ2-3; D is perhaps TRBD2 (6 bases). V lost 2 bases, J lost 4 bases, and 15 bases lay in between. CDR3 length: 16 residues. From germline, CDR1 is KGHDR and CDR2 SFDVKD. CDR3 in DNA: TGTGCCACCAGTGATTCGACGGGACTGGGGGCAGATACGCAGTATTTT. It translates to CATSDSTGLGADTQYF.

The rearrangement links TRBV19 to TRBJ1-1; TRBD1 agrees at 9 bases. Trimming removed 4 bases from V and 11 bases from J; junction bases left unmatched: 11. This CDR3 region has 14 residues. Germline values: CDR1 LNHDA, CDR2 SQIVND (reference sequence). This chain's CDR3 is CASSTSRDRVSAFF. The CDR3 DNA sequence: TGTGCCAGTAGTACTTCCCGGGACAGGGTTTCGGCTTTCTTT.

This sequence joins TRBV19 and TRBJ1-1, with 9 bases identical to TRBD1. V dropped 2 bases and J dropped 2; count of bases not matched to a gene: 3. Germline-derived CDR1 and CDR2 are LNHDA and SQIVND (reference sequence). The CDR3 has 15 residues. CDR3: CASSITGQGNTEAFF. The DNA for the CDR3 is TGTGCCAGTAGTATAACGGGACAGGGCAACACTGAAGCTTTCTTT.

The gene calls are TRBV2 and TRBJ2-7, with a weak D call TRBD1 (6 bases). Germline lookup yields CDR1 SNHLY and CDR2 FYNNEI. The CDR3 contains 15 residues. V was clipped by 3 bases and J by 5 bases, with 17 bases between them. The CDR3 sequence is CASSETGQGSNEQYF. The DNA of the CDR3 is TGTGCCAGCAGTGAGACGGGGCAGGGGTCCAACGAGCAGTACTTC.

The count of this clone is one. The CDR3 nucleotides are TGTGCCAGCAGCTTGGGCGAAGGCTACACCTTC. Translation: CASSLGEGYTF. The chain has TRBV5-6 and TRBJ1-2; no clear D gene. Germline lookup yields CDR1 SGHDT and CDR2 YYEEEE. This CDR3 has 11 amino acids. V was pared by 0 bases and J by 8 bases, with 5 bases between. Complete variable domain (other parts from reference TRBV5-6 and TRBJ1-2): DAGVTQSPTHLIKTRGQQVTLRCSPKSGHDTVSWYQQALGQGPQFIFQYYEEEERQRGNFPDRFSGHQFPNYSSELNVNALLLGDSALYLCASSLGEGYTFGSGTRLTVV.

The chain recombines TRBV5-6 with TRBJ2-7; 10 bases agree with TRBD1. The CDR3 covers 14 residues. The V gene end was trimmed by 3 bases and the J gene end by 3 bases; junction bases not matched to a gene: 3. Germline V gives CDR1 SGHDT, CDR2 YYEEEE. CDR3 DNA: TGTGCCAGCAGCTGGGGGACAGGGGACTACGAGCAGTACTTC. As protein: CASSWGTGDYEQYF.

The CDR3 DNA reads as TGTGCCAGCAGCTTAGCTCCCGGCTACGAGCAGTACTTC. Encoded protein: CASSLAPGYEQYF. The chain uses TRBV7-2 and TRBJ2-7; no firm D call. Per germline, CDR1 SGHTA and CDR2 FQGNSA. V was cut by 0 bases and J by 3 bases, with 6 bases left in between. The CDR3 totals 13 residues.

The chain carries TRBV7-2 and TRBJ1-1; 8 bases are a match to TRBD1. Looked up from germline, CDR1 is SGHTA and CDR2 is FQGNSA. The CDR3 has 14 residues. The J segment lost 3 bases and the V segment lost 6 bases, leaving 6 bases of the junction unmatched. CDR3 sequence: CASSSTGGDTEAFF. The CDR3 coding sequence is TGTGCCAGCAGTTCAACAGGGGGGGACACTGAAGCTTTCTTT.

The V call is TRBV28, the J call TRBJ2-1; tentatively, D is TRBD2 (6 bases). V gave up 5 bases and J gave up 12 bases, with 23 bases separating them. Per germline, CDR1 MDHEN and CDR2 SYDVKM. The CDR3 is 15 amino acids. Here the CDR3 reads CASSPHPRGTQGQFF. The CDR3 coding sequence is TGTGCCAGCAGTCCCCACCCTCGTGGGACTCAGGGGCAGTTCTTC.

The rearrangement uses TRBV5-1 and TRBJ2-2; D possibly corresponds to TRBD1 (5 bases). This CDR3 region has 15 residues. CDR1 is SGHRS, CDR2 YFSETQ, per germline. Trimming cost V 4 bases and J 0 bases, with 10 bases left between them. The CDR3 nucleotides are TGCGCCAGCAGCATACAGACAGCGAACACCGGGGAGCTGTTTTTT. Translating it yields CASSIQTANTGELFF.

The chain uses TRBV2 and TRBJ2-5; 7 bases fit TRBD1. Germline CDR1 is SNHLY and CDR2 is FYNNEI. This CDR3 is 14 amino acids long. Germline trimming cut 6 bases from V and 2 bases from J; bases unmatched to any gene: 6. The CDR3 loop is CASRVGGLQETQYF. In nucleotides, the CDR3 is TGTGCCAGCAGGGTAGGGGGCTTGCAAGAGACCCAGTACTTC.

The V call is TRBV6-6, the J call TRBJ1-5; D is unclear. Trimming left V 0 bases short and J 2 bases short, with 8 bases between. This CDR3 has 15 amino acids. CDR1 and CDR2 (germline): MNHNY, SVGAGI (reference sequence). The CDR3 DNA follows: TGTGCCAGCAGTTACTCGATCGAGGGCAATCAGCCCCAGCATTTT. This encodes CASSYSIEGNQPQHF.

The chain carries TRBV5-1 and TRBJ2-7, with 9 bases that match TRBD1. CDR3 length: 14 residues. Germline assignment: CDR1 SGHRS and CDR2 YFSETQ. V was clipped by 2 bases and J by 3 bases; unmatched bases: 3. The CDR3 sequence: CASSLSGQGYEQYF. CDR3 bases: TGCGCCAGCAGCTTATCGGGACAGGGCTACGAGCAGTACTTC.

The gene calls are TRBV12-3 or TRBV12-4 and TRBJ1-6; possible D gene TRBD1, 5 bases. Deletions cut 7 bases from V and 7 bases from J, with 8 bases between. The CDR3 extends over 12 amino acids. This chain's CDR3 is CASTRGNSPLHF. The CDR3 bases are TGTGCCAGCACCCGGGGGAATTCACCCCTCCACTTT.

The genes are TRBV7-6 and TRBJ2-2; weak D call: TRBD2 (7 bases). CDR1 is SGHVS and CDR2 is FNYEAQ in the germline V gene. This CDR3 comprises 18 residues. With 1 base removed from V and 4 bases from J, the gap between germline ends came to 19 bases. As DNA, the CDR3 is TGTGCCAGCAGCTTAGTTTCGTTGCGGGGGCAGGGCACCGGGGAGCTGTTTTTT. Translation: CASSLVSLRGQGTGELFF.

J is TRBJ1-3 and V is TRBV7-2; D may be TRBD1 (5 bases). The CDR3 has 16 residues. The V gene lost 1 base and the J gene lost 2 bases, with 12 bases spanning the gap. Germline-derived CDR1 and CDR2 are SGHTA and FQGNSA. The CDR3 is CASSLVAWGAGNTIYF. CDR3 in DNA: TGTGCCAGCAGCTTAGTAGCATGGGGGGCTGGAAACACCATATATTTT.

This clone was observed a handful of times. The J gene is TRBJ2-1, the V gene TRBV29-1; 7 nucleotides line up with TRBD2. The V and J ends lost 0 bases and 1 base, in that order; junction bases with no gene match: 3. CDR3 length equals 15 residues. The germline gives CDR1 SQVTM, CDR2 ANQGSEA. As DNA, the CDR3 is TGCAGCGTTGAAGATTCCGGGGGGTCCTACAATGAGCAGTTCTTC. Its translation: CSVEDSGGSYNEQFF.